The sequence of this T cell receptor beta chain was determined in a study of shared clonotypes between healthy human individuals. Study-level findings and limits: Shared clonotypes across all four donors exceeded non-shared ones in generation probability. Rarefaction showed that sequencing of sorted subsets was incomplete (despite large depth).

The naive CD8 subset, CD45RO-negative cells positively selected for CCR7, excluded terminally differentiated effector memory CD45RA+ cells. The CDR3 has 12 residues. Germline CDR1 reads KGHSH; CDR2 reads LQKENI. Trimming took off 2 bases at V and 3 bases at J, with 5 bases between the two ends. Of note for this clone: What it binds is not known. Other DNA variants within this sample encode the same CDR3.

This table comes from immunoSEQ multiplex PCR, and its TCRdb copy is limited to in-frame clones, with some not included. This table holds approximately 810,000 clones, more than 85% found once. This sequence originates from a man under 40 in good health. What was sequenced was naive CD8+ T cells sorted from blood. V and J are TRBV18 and TRBJ2-7; D unclear. The CDR3 nucleotides are TGTGCCAGCTCACCAGACAACTACGAGCAGTACTTC. Protein product: CASSPDNYEQYF.